The source of this TCR beta chain is a study of response to subunit inactivated influenza vaccine. A single record per CDR3 protein comes from TCRdb applying MiXCR to the RT-PCR reads. The table has around 490,000 distinct CDR3 sequences, about 7.6% seen once. Overall study findings and caveats: After each seasonal influenza vaccination, few new T cells are recruited, the authors suggested.

Notes on this clonotype: Its specificity is unknown.

The source material was PBMCs from blood, sampled roughly 24 months after vaccination. This receptor was identified in a man between 50 and 70 years old who received an inactivated influenza vaccine.

The CDR3 loop reads CASSRAWQETQYF. The DNA for the CDR3 is TGTGCCAGCAGTCGGGCCTGGCAAGAGACCCAGTACTTC. This sequence joins TRBV28 and TRBJ2-5; D is unclear. CDR1 MDHEN and CDR2 SYDVKM come from the germline V gene. The CDR3 length is 13 residues. Trimming shortened V by 5 bases and J by 2 bases, and 9 bases separated the two germline ends.